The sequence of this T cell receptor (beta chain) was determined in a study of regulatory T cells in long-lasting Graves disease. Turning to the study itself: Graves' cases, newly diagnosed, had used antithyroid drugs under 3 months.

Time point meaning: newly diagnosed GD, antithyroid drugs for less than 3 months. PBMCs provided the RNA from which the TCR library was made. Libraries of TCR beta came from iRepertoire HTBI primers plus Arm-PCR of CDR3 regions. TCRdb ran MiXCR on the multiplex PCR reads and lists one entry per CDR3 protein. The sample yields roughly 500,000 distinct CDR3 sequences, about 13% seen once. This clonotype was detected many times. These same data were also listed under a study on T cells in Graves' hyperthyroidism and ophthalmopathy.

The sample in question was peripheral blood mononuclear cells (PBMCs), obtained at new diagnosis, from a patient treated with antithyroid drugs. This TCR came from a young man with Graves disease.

CDR3 DNA: TGCAGTGCCACCGAGACAGGCTACGAGCAGTACTTC. The encoded protein is CSATETGYEQYF. The rearrangement uses TRBV20-1 and TRBJ2-7; maybe TRBD1 (6 bases). The CDR3 is 12 amino acids. The V and J ends lost 6 bases and 3 bases respectively, with 12 bases between them. From germline, CDR1 is DFQATT and CDR2 SNEGSKA (reference sequence).